The next 14 T cell receptor beta chains were all read from a single sample in a study of shared clonotypes between healthy human individuals. Assay: immunoSEQ multiplex PCR; the TCRdb copy retains only in-frame clones and omits some. Counted here are more than 1.2 million clones, around 98.5% occurring once; the ten biggest clones make up under 0.45%. Material for sequencing was naive CD4+ T cells sorted from blood. As to subset: CD45RA+ positively selected. These receptors were obtained from a man younger than 40 in good health.

The chain links TRBV5-5 to TRBJ2-1, with 11 nucleotides matching TRBD2. The CDR3 has 15 residues. With V trimmed by 4 bases and J by 5 bases, 5 bases remained unmatched. From germline, CDR1 is SGHKS and CDR2 YYEKEE (reference sequence). CDR3: CASSRTSGPDNEQFF. CDR3 sequence (DNA): TGTGCCAGCAGCAGGACTAGCGGGCCTGACAATGAGCAGTTCTTC.

This clone was seen once. The chain has TRBV11-2 and TRBJ1-2; possibly TRBD1 for D (5 bases). The germline V gene encodes CDR1 SGHAT and CDR2 FQNNGV. This CDR3 region has 16 residues. V was cut by 4 bases and J by 2 bases, with 17 bases left in between. The CDR3: CASSSRRDGRNYGYTF. As DNA, the CDR3 is TGTGCCAGCAGCTCCAGACGGGACGGAAGGAACTATGGCTACACCTTC.

This chain uses TRBV7-6 with TRBJ2-7; possibly TRBD2 for D (10 bases). V shed 1 base and J shed 4 bases, with 23 bases lying between them. Germline loops: CDR1 SGHVS, CDR2 FNYEAQ. CDR3 length equals 18 residues. The CDR3 bases are TGTGCCAGCAGCTTAGAGGGACAGGGAATAGCGGGAGGATACGAGCAGTACTTC. Translating gives CASSLEGQGIAGGYEQYF.

This chain connects TRBV5-5 to TRBJ2-1, with a weak D call TRBD2 (5 bases). Looked up from germline, CDR1 is SGHKS and CDR2 is YYEKEE (reference sequence). The CDR3 is 15 amino acids. V was pared by 0 bases and J by 1 base, with 8 bases between. The CDR3 sequence is CASSLVAQSYNEQFF. The CDR3 DNA reads as TGTGCCAGCAGCTTGGTAGCGCAGTCCTACAATGAGCAGTTCTTC.

This chain links TRBV15 with TRBJ2-2; 7 bases match TRBD2. Trimming took 7 bases from V and 2 from J; bases not matched to a gene: 13. CDR3 length: 17 amino acids. Germline CDR1 and CDR2: LNHNV and YYDKDF (reference sequence). CDR3 sequence (DNA): TGTGCCACCACCGTCCCCCCTGCTAGCGGAAACACCGGGGAGCTGTTTTTT. Translated: CATTVPPASGNTGELFF.

The chain links TRBV28 to TRBJ1-2; TRBD1 might be the D (6 bases). In germline, CDR1 is MDHEN, CDR2 SYDVKM. The CDR3 runs to 12 residues. V shed 9 bases and J shed 4 bases, with 12 bases lying between them. The CDR3 region is CASGTFFYGYTF. The CDR3 region has the DNA TGTGCCAGTGGGACATTTTTCTATGGCTACACCTTC.

The chain recombines TRBV18 with TRBJ2-2; 7 bases match TRBD2. CDR3 length: 16 residues. Germline V lookup: CDR1 KGHSH, CDR2 LQKENI. The ends lost 3 bases at V and 5 bases at J; junction bases unmatched: 9. The CDR3 DNA follows: TGTGCCAGCTCACCGGGAACAGCGGGACGAACCGGGGAGCTGTTTTTT. Protein product: CASSPGTAGRTGELFF.

This rearrangement joins TRBV12-5 to TRBJ2-7; a weak D match, TRBD1 (5 bases). This CDR3 is built from 12 residues. The V and J ends lost 6 bases and 3 bases respectively, with 9 bases between them. The germline gives CDR1 LGHNT, CDR2 FRNRAP. DNA of the CDR3: TGTGCTAGTGGGCGGACACACTACGAGCAGTACTTC. Translation gives CASGRTHYEQYF.

The rearrangement uses TRBV5-1 and TRBJ2-7, with TRBD1 as a possible D gene (7 bases). The germline gives CDR1 SGHRS, CDR2 YFSETQ. There are 14 residues in the CDR3. V was trimmed by 2 bases and J by 3 bases, leaving 12 bases between them. The CDR3 protein is CASSLRQGLYEQYF. The CDR3 DNA reads as TGCGCCAGCAGCTTACGACAGGGACTCTACGAGCAGTACTTC.

The chain carries TRBV5-5 and TRBJ2-1; TRBD2 matches at 8 bases. CDR3 size: 16 residues. The V gene's germline CDR1 is SGHKS and CDR2 YYEKEE (reference sequence). The ends lost 4 bases at V and 9 bases at J; junction bases unmatched: 15. CDR3 sequence reads: CASSLRLASPPGEQFF. Written as DNA, the CDR3 is TGTGCCAGCAGCCTGAGACTAGCGAGCCCGCCGGGTGAGCAGTTCTTC.

The rearrangement joins TRBV7-3 to TRBJ2-7; weak D call: TRBD2 (6 bases). Germline V CDR1 and CDR2: SGHTA, FQGTGA. This CDR3 contains 14 residues. V gave up 2 bases and J gave up 2 bases, with 10 bases separating them. The CDR3 loop is CASSLGGIAYEQYF. The CDR3 DNA is TGTGCCAGCAGCTTAGGGGGGATCGCCTACGAGCAGTACTTC.

The rearrangement links TRBV5-4 to TRBJ2-1, with 10 bases that match TRBD2. Germline values: CDR1 SGHNT, CDR2 YYREEE (reference sequence). The length of the CDR3 is 14 residues. V gave up 6 bases and J gave up 9 bases; unmatched junction bases: 9. This CDR3 reads CASNNGLAAGEQFF. The CDR3 DNA is TGTGCCAGCAACAATGGACTAGCGGCGGGTGAGCAGTTCTTC.

The chain uses TRBV27 and TRBJ2-3; 8 bases are a match to TRBD2. The CDR3 extends over 15 amino acids. From germline, CDR1 is MNHEY and CDR2 SMNVEV (reference sequence). V dropped 2 bases and J dropped 6; count of bases not matched to a gene: 7. Here the CDR3 reads CASSLAGGLRDTQYF. The CDR3 nucleotides are TGTGCCAGCAGTTTAGCGGGAGGTTTAAGGGATACGCAGTATTTT.

V is TRBV15 and J is TRBJ2-7; D is possibly TRBD1 (6 bases). Looked up from germline, CDR1 is LNHNV and CDR2 is YYDKDF (reference sequence). The CDR3 length is 14 residues. V lost 0 bases and J lost 7, with 13 bases in between. CDR3 in DNA: TGTGCCACCAGCAGAGATATGACAGGTAAAGAGCAGTACTTC. Its translation: CATSRDMTGKEQYF.